This T cell receptor (beta chain) is drawn from a study of cytomegalovirus exposure and HLA in healthy donors. Study-level points and caveats: It was reported that the classifier diagnosed cytomegalovirus status with high specificity and sensitivity in both the original and validation cohorts.

Clones were read by immunoSEQ multiplex PCR, and TCRdb kept only the in-frame ones, dropping some. The profile shows roughly 130,000 clones, approximately 92% of them singletons. Germline CDR1 reads LNHDA; CDR2 reads SQIVND (reference sequence). The length of the CDR3 is 15 residues. V was pared by 1 base and J by 1 base, with 10 bases between. To note about this clone: Antigen specificity is unknown.

The chain uses TRBV19 and TRBJ1-1; D is possibly TRBD1 (6 bases). The clonotype comes from a woman under 30 in good health and CMV-seropositive. The material sequenced was PBMCs. CDR3 sequence: CASSIGQAPNTEAFF. CDR3 DNA sequence: TGTGCCAGTAGTATAGGACAGGCTCCGAACACTGAAGCTTTCTTT.